The 30 T cell receptor beta chains below come from one sample, sequenced in a study of T cell clonality in common variable immunodeficiency. Sequenced by immunoSEQ multiplex PCR; TCRdb stores in-frame clones only, minus some. Listed for the sample are about 28,000 clones, none seen a single time. The sample taken for sequencing was peripheral blood mononuclear cells. These receptors all come from a person aged 18 to 70 in good health.

Ten or more counts support this clone. The read stops 3 residues short of the end of the CDR3; the missing end is completed from the germline J gene. This sequence joins TRBV6-2 or TRBV6-3 and TRBJ2-3; D is undetermined. The V and J ends lost 6 bases and 0 bases respectively, with 16 bases between them. This CDR3 has 16 residues. Germline V gene lookup returns CDR1 MNHEY and CDR2 SVGEGT. The sequenced CDR3 bases are TGTGCCAGCAGCAGCGCGTTCGGGTTTAGCACAGATACG. Its protein is CASSSAFGFSTDT. The CDR3 as a whole reads CASSSAFGFSTDTQYF.

This clone was seen many times. At one end the junction does not follow the germline gene, possibly because of a read error. The CDR3 end falls 3 residues outside the read, so it is completed with the germline J gene. The rearrangement uses TRBV20-1 and TRBJ2-7, with D unresolved. CDR1 is DFQATT, CDR2 SNEGSKA, per germline (reference sequence). This CDR3 has 12 residues. The sequenced part of the CDR3 DNA is TGCAGTGCTAGAGACCCCTCCCACGAG. Translating it yields CSARDPSHE. The CDR3 in its entirety is CSARDPSHEQYF.

The DNA read from the CDR3 is TGTGCCAGCAGCTTAAGGGGCCAGCCG. This codes for CASSLRGQP. The complete CDR3 sequence is CASSLRGQPQYF. The chain has TRBV7-2 and TRBJ2-3, with a tentative D call TRBD1 (5 bases). The observed sequence ends 3 residues before the CDR3 terminus, with the missing tail filled in from the germline J gene. This CDR3 is 12 amino acids long. Germline lookup yields CDR1 SGHTA and CDR2 FQGNSA. Full variable domain (rest looked up from reference TRBV7-2 and TRBJ2-3): GAGVSQSPSNKVTEKGKDVELRCDPISGHTALYWYRQSLGQGLEFLIYFQGNSAPDKSGLPSDRFSAERTGGSVSTLTIQRTQQEDSAVYLCASSLRGQPQYFGPGTRLTVL.

In its sample, this clone was seen many times. The read stops 3 residues short of the end of the CDR3; the missing end is completed from the germline J gene. The chain recombines TRBV30 with TRBJ2-2; perhaps TRBD1 as D (6 bases). V lost 2 bases to trimming and J lost 7 bases, with 14 bases between them. This CDR3 spans 14 amino acids. In germline, CDR1 is GTSNPN, CDR2 SVGIG (reference sequence). The CDR3 bases that were read are TGTGCCTGGAGTCGCGGACAGCCAAGCGGGGAG. Protein: CAWSRGQPSGE. The CDR3, in full, reads CAWSRGQPSGELFF.

This clone was found many times. The sequenced fragment ends 3 residues before the CDR3 boundary, so the rest is inferred from the germline J gene. The chain has TRBV5-1 and TRBJ1-2; TRBD1 matches 9 bases. The junction had 3 bases not matched to a gene; V was cut back by 0 bases and J by 6 bases. Germline CDR1 SGHRS, CDR2 YFSETQ. The CDR3 covers 14 residues. The CDR3 DNA, read in part, is TGCGCCAGCAGCTTGGGGGACAGGGCCCATGGC. This translates into CASSLGDRAHG. The whole CDR3 protein is CASSLGDRAHGYTF.

This clone appeared many times. The read ends 3 residues before the CDR3 terminus; that terminus is restored from the germline J gene. The V and J genes are TRBV7-2 and TRBJ1-6; no clear D. In germline, CDR1 is SGHTA, CDR2 FQGNSA. The germline V and J ends were trimmed by 3 bases and 10 bases, with 13 bases remaining between them. The CDR3 extends over 14 amino acids. CDR3 loop: CASSFPRPQSPLHF. CDR3 DNA (partial): TGTGCCAGCAGCTTTCCCAGGCCCCAGTCACCC.

This clone appeared many times. The read is 3 residues too short to cover the CDR3 end, so that end is filled in from the germline J gene. The chain recombines TRBV7-8 with TRBJ2-2; 10 bases fit TRBD1. The junction had 11 bases not matched to a gene; V was cut back by 5 bases and J by 8 bases. Germline assignment: CDR1 SGHVS and CDR2 FQNEAQ. There are 16 residues in the CDR3. The sequenced part of the CDR3 DNA is TGTGCCAGCAGCAAAGCAGGGACAGGGGTATTTGGGGAG. It encodes CASSKAGTGVFGE. The entire CDR3 protein reads CASSKAGTGVFGELFF.

The sample holds a few counts of this clone. The CDR3 is cut off 3 residues early in the read; its end comes from the germline J gene. V usage is TRBV20-1 and J usage is TRBJ2-7; 9 bases are a match to TRBD1. J lost 4 bases, V lost 6 bases, and 4 bases had no gene match. The CDR3 has 12 amino acids. Germline V CDR1 and CDR2: DFQATT, SNEGSKA (reference sequence). CDR3 bases read: TGCAGTGCCCGGGACAGGGCGTACGAG. Protein product: CSARDRAYE. The entire CDR3 protein is CSARDRAYEQYF.

This clone was recorded a few times. The read falls 3 residues short of the CDR3 end, and the missing part is taken from the germline J gene. This sequence joins TRBV13 and TRBJ1-2; TRBD1 agrees at 8 bases. The germline V gene encodes CDR1 PRHDT and CDR2 FYEKMQ (reference sequence). The junction had 9 bases not matched to a gene; V was cut back by 5 bases and J by 7 bases. The CDR3 runs 14 residues. The covered CDR3 bases are TGTGCCAGCAGCCGTCCAGGGGGCGCGGTTGGC. Encoded protein: CASSRPGGAVG. In full, the CDR3 reads CASSRPGGAVGYTF.

This clone came up many times. The read gets to within 3 residues of the CDR3 end, and the germline J gene fills in the rest. The chain combines TRBV6-1 with TRBJ2-3; 7 bases align to TRBD2. V lost 2 bases and J lost 2; bases outside the gene matches: 4. The germline V gene encodes CDR1 MNHNS and CDR2 SASEGT. The CDR3 has 15 residues. CDR3 protein: CASSESLAYTDTQYF. The sequenced part of the CDR3 DNA is TGTGCCAGCAGTGAATCACTAGCGTACACAGATACG.

The sample holds many counts of this clone. Sequencing ends 3 residues short of the CDR3 end; the germline J gene provides the rest. The chain uses TRBV7-9 and TRBJ1-4, with 8 positions matching TRBD1. Germline lookup yields CDR1 SEHNR and CDR2 FQNEAQ (reference sequence). With 5 bases clipped from V and 8 bases from J, the junction kept 7 bases outside the gene matches. The CDR3 is 14 amino acids. The CDR3 here is CASSESGTGEKLFF. The sequenced part of the CDR3 DNA is TGTGCCAGCAGCGAATCCGGGACAGGAGAAAAA.

This clone appeared many times. The read halts 3 residues ahead of the CDR3 end, with the missing end drawn from the germline J gene. The V and J genes are TRBV5-1 and TRBJ2-7; 10 nucleotides agree with TRBD2. The CDR3 runs to 14 residues. After removal of 2 bases from V and 5 bases from J, the junction contained 4 bases not matched to a gene. Germline-derived CDR1 and CDR2 are SGHRS and YFSETQ. This CDR3 reads CASSLRTSGDEQYF. Incomplete CDR3 DNA: TGCGCCAGCAGCTTACGGACTAGCGGAGACGAG.

At least ten counts were recorded for this clone. The read terminates 3 residues ahead of where the CDR3 ends, so the germline J gene completes it. The V and J genes are TRBV7-8 and TRBJ2-7, with D perhaps TRBD2 (6 bases). The V gene's germline CDR1 is SGHVS and CDR2 FQNEAQ. V was clipped by 5 bases and J by 2 bases, with 16 bases between them. This CDR3 has 15 residues. The CDR3 DNA, read in part, is TGTGCCAGCAGCACGACTAGTCGGACACCCTACGAG. This encodes CASSTTSRTPYE. The complete CDR3 protein is CASSTTSRTPYEQYF.

This clone was found many times. The read falls 3 residues short of the CDR3 end, and the missing part is taken from the germline J gene. The chain carries TRBV19 and TRBJ2-3; 7 bases line up with TRBD1. The junction had 13 bases not matched to a gene; V was cut back by 2 bases and J by 2 bases. Germline V lookup: CDR1 LNHDA, CDR2 SQIVND (reference sequence). The CDR3 has 18 residues. The DNA read from the CDR3 is TGTGCCAGTAGTATAAGGGGGCCCCAGGCGCCTATCACAGATACG. It specifies CASSIRGPQAPITDT. The entire CDR3 sequence reads CASSIRGPQAPITDTQYF.

This clone has a handful of counts. Read sequence stops 3 residues before the CDR3 end, and the germline J gene provides the missing end. The V call is TRBV2, the J call TRBJ1-5, with TRBD1 identical over 7 bases. This CDR3 region has 13 residues. Germline V lookup: CDR1 SNHLY, CDR2 FYNNEI. The DNA read from the CDR3 is TGTGCCAGCAGTGGACAGGGCGGCGCACCC. Translation: CASSGQGGAP. The whole CDR3 is CASSGQGGAPQHF. Filled out from reference TRBV2 and TRBJ1-5, the complete variable domain reads EPEVTQTPSHQVTQMGQEVILRCVPISNHLYFYWYRQILGQKVEFLVSFYNNEISEKSEIFDDQFSVERPDGSNFTLKIRSTKLEDSAMYFCASSGQGGAPQHFGDGTRLSIL.

Many counts were recorded for this clone. Partial CDR3 DNA: TGCAGTGCTAGAGGGGGACAGTTCGTCTACGAG. Translation: CSARGGQFVYE. The full CDR3 protein reads CSARGGQFVYEQYF. The J gene is TRBJ2-7, the V gene TRBV20-1, with 7 bases identical to TRBD1. The read finishes 3 residues shy of the CDR3 end, and the germline J gene is used to complete it. Losses at the gene ends were 1 base for V and 3 bases for J; bases not matched to a gene: 6. This CDR3 contains 14 residues. Germline CDR1 and CDR2: DFQATT and SNEGSKA (reference sequence).

Note on this clone: The CDR3 goes on 3 residues after the read ends, and that part is filled in from the germline J gene. This sequence joins TRBV20-1 and TRBJ1-2; D unclear. The CDR3 contains 13 residues. Between the trimmed V and J ends, which lost 3 bases and 3 bases, there was a span of 11 bases. The germline gives CDR1 DFQATT, CDR2 SNEGSKA (reference sequence). The CDR3 bases that were read are TGCAGTGCTAGCGTTCGGCAGGACTATGGC. Protein product: CSASVRQDYG. The CDR3 as a whole reads CSASVRQDYGYTF.

This clone was observed at least ten times. The read stops 3 residues short of the end of the CDR3; the missing end is completed from the germline J gene. The V gene is TRBV19, the J gene TRBJ2-1; D remains unclear. Germline CDR1 LNHDA, CDR2 SQIVND (reference sequence). V was cut by 5 bases and J by 6 bases, with 14 bases left in between. The CDR3 contains 14 residues. The CDR3 DNA, read in part, is TGTGCCAGTAGTCTTAAGCAAGCCTCCAATGAG. Its translation is CASSLKQASNE. The full CDR3 reads CASSLKQASNEQFF.

This clone was observed a handful of times. The DNA ends 3 residues before the CDR3 does, and the rest of the CDR3 is filled in from the germline J gene. This sequence joins TRBV20-1 and TRBJ2-7; 12 nucleotides agree with TRBD2. In germline, CDR1 is DFQATT, CDR2 SNEGSKA (reference sequence). The CDR3 runs 16 residues. V was pared by 1 base and J by 4 bases, with 8 bases of the junction left unmatched. The CDR3 sequence is CSARGGLTSGGYEQYF. The part of the CDR3 DNA that was read is TGCAGTGCTAGAGGGGGGCTAACTAGCGGGGGGTACGAG.

The sequenced CDR3 bases are TGTGCCAGTAGTGACAGGGATCCCCAGCCG. Amino acid sequence: CASSDRDPQP. The complete CDR3 sequence is CASSDRDPQPQYF. The rearrangement uses TRBV19 and TRBJ2-3; 7 positions agree with TRBD1. The read halts 3 residues ahead of the CDR3 end, with the missing end drawn from the germline J gene. The CDR3 spans 13 residues. The germline V gene has CDR1 LNHDA and CDR2 SQIVND (reference sequence).

This clone appeared many times. The CDR3 loop is CSAETVGKHNEQFF. The sequenced part of the CDR3 DNA is TGCAGTGCTGAGACAGTCGGGAAACACAATGAG. The chain joins TRBV20-1 to TRBJ2-1, with D perhaps assigned TRBD1 or TRBD2 (5 bases each). The read halts 3 residues ahead of the CDR3 end, with the missing end drawn from the germline J gene. CDR1 is DFQATT, CDR2 SNEGSKA, per germline (reference sequence). Deletions cut 5 bases from V and 5 bases from J, with 16 bases between. This CDR3 spans 14 amino acids.

This clone was detected ten times or more. The read comes to an end 3 residues before the CDR3 does, leaving the germline J gene to fill in the end. The V call is TRBV18, the J call TRBJ2-7, with D perhaps matching TRBD2 (5 bases). Trimming removed 3 bases from V and 2 bases from J, with 14 bases in between. The length of the CDR3 is 15 residues. Germline loops: CDR1 KGHSH, CDR2 LQKENI. This chain's CDR3 is CASSPGVGRPYEQYF. The sequenced part of the CDR3 DNA is TGTGCCAGCTCACCCGGGGTGGGCAGACCCTACGAG.

As regards this clone: The read comes to an end 3 residues before the CDR3 does, leaving the germline J gene to fill in the end. V is TRBV19 and J is TRBJ1-5, with 8 bases aligning to TRBD1. Germline assignment: CDR1 LNHDA and CDR2 SQIVND (reference sequence). The CDR3 spans 14 residues. The V segment lost 6 bases and the J segment 4 bases; nucleotides outside the gene matches: 5. This CDR3 is CASRDRVDNQPQHF. CDR3 bases read: TGTGCCAGTAGGGACAGGGTCGATAATCAGCCC.

This clone was picked up many times. The CDR3 goes on 3 residues after the read ends, and that part is filled in from the germline J gene. The chain links TRBV2 to TRBJ2-7; unclear D gene. CDR1 and CDR2 from the germline V gene are SNHLY and FYNNEI. CDR3 length equals 15 residues. Deletions cut 8 bases from V and 2 bases from J, with 19 bases between. CDR3 sequence reads: CASSPEMAETYEQYF. The covered CDR3 bases are TGTGCCAGCTCCCCTGAAATGGCGGAGACCTACGAG.

There are a few counts of this clone. The read comes to an end 3 residues before the CDR3 does, leaving the germline J gene to fill in the end. The chain employs TRBV6-2 or TRBV6-3 and TRBJ2-2; D might be TRBD1 (6 bases). With 6 bases removed from V and 2 bases from J, the gap between germline ends came to 16 bases. The CDR3 runs 16 residues. CDR1 is MNHEY and CDR2 is SVGEGT in the germline V gene. The CDR3 loop is CASRTDLGGNTGELFF. The CDR3 bases that were read are TGTGCCAGCAGGACCGACCTTGGGGGCAACACCGGGGAG.

This clone was detected many times. Read sequence stops 3 residues before the CDR3 end, and the germline J gene provides the missing end. The J gene is TRBJ1-3, the V gene TRBV7-2, with D unclear. The V end lost 3 bases, the J end lost 4 bases, and 10 bases lay between the germline ends. The CDR3 contains 14 residues. Per germline, CDR1 SGHTA and CDR2 FQGNSA. CDR3 sequence reads: CASSFGPFGNTIYF. The part of the CDR3 DNA that was read is TGTGCCAGCAGCTTCGGTCCTTTCGGAAACACC.

This clone was observed many times. The read comes to an end 3 residues before the CDR3 does, leaving the germline J gene to fill in the end. V gene TRBV19 combines with J gene TRBJ2-7; 9 bases agree with TRBD1. This CDR3 has 14 amino acids. Losses at the gene ends were 5 bases for V and 2 bases for J; bases not matched to a gene: 4. In germline, CDR1 is LNHDA, CDR2 SQIVND (reference sequence). The CDR3 bases that were read are TGTGCCAGTAGTCGGACAGGGGCGGCCTACGAG. It codes for CASSRTGAAYE. The complete CDR3 reads CASSRTGAAYEQYF.

In this sample, this clone turned up many times. Read coverage stops 3 residues before the CDR3 terminus; the germline J gene supplies the remainder. The chain couples TRBV20-1 to TRBJ1-6, with a weak D call TRBD1 (5 bases). Trimming stripped 3 bases from V and 10 bases from J, with 16 bases between. Germline V CDR1 and CDR2: DFQATT, SNEGSKA (reference sequence). This CDR3 is 14 amino acids long. The CDR3 sequence is CSARGPGGESPLHF. The sequenced part of the CDR3 DNA is TGCAGTGCTAGGGGCCCCGGAGGGGAGTCACCC.

This clone was picked up a small number of times. The read falls 3 residues short of the CDR3 end, and the missing part is taken from the germline J gene. V usage is TRBV19 and J usage is TRBJ1-4; D possibly corresponds to TRBD1 (5 bases). Germline CDR1 reads LNHDA; CDR2 reads SQIVND (reference sequence). This CDR3 spans 16 amino acids. The CDR3 is CASRRQSASGANVLFF. The sequenced part of the CDR3 DNA is TGTGCCAGTAGACGACAGTCTGCCTCTGGGGCCAACGTA. Full variable domain (rest looked up from reference TRBV19 and TRBJ1-4): DGGITQSPKYLFRKEGQNVTLSCEQNLNHDAMYWYRQDPGQGLRLIYYSQIVNDFQKGDIAEGYSVSREKKESFPLTVTSAQKNPTAFYLCASRRQSASGANVLFFGSGTQLSVL.

This clone was counted ten times or more. The sequence runs out 3 residues before the end of the CDR3; the remainder is reconstructed from the germline J gene. V gene TRBV29-1 combines with J gene TRBJ1-1; 9 nucleotides align to TRBD1. This CDR3 has 15 residues. The V and J ends lost 3 bases and 5 bases, in that order; junction bases with no gene match: 10. CDR1 and CDR2 from the germline V gene are SQVTM and ANQGSEA. The CDR3 region is CSVDGTGGRLTEAFF. The part of the CDR3 DNA that was read is TGCAGCGTTGACGGAACAGGGGGCCGGTTGACTGAA.